The clone carrying this TCR beta chain was seen a handful of times. The germline V gene encodes CDR1 SGHTA and CDR2 FQGTGA. Trimming took 0 bases from V and 0 from J, leaving 12 bases between them. CDR3 length equals 17 residues. The sample comes from a study of T-cell reconstitution after alpha-beta-depleted transplantation in children. Molecular barcoding with unique molecular identifiers was used for the TCRbeta library. Via MiXCR, TCRdb re-called the PCR reads, giving one row per CDR3 protein. The repertoire holds more than 450,000 distinct CDR3 sequences, with 18% as singletons. This TCR was sampled from a human donor who donated a stem cell graft to a child with acute lymphoblastic leukemia. The chain uses TRBV7-3 and TRBJ2-1, with unresolved D. Sample: PBMCs from the stem cell graft donor, taken from the stem cell graft. The CDR3 loop is CASSLTAVTSSYNEQFF. DNA of the CDR3: TGTGCCAGCAGCTTAACGGCGGTTACCAGCTCCTACAATGAGCAGTTCTTC.